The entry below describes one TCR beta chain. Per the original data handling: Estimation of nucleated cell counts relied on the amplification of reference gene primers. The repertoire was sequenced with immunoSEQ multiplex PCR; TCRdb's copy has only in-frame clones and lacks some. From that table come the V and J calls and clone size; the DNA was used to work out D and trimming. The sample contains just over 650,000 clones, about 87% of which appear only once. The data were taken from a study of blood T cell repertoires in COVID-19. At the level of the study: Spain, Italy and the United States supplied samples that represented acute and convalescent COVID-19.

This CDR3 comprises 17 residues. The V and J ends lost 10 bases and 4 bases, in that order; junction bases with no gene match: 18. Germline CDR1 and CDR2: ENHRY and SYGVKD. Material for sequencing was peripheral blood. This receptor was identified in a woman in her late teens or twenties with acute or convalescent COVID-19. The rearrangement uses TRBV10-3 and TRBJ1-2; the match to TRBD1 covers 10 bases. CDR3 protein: CATTGNTGTGVSYGYTF. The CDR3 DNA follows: TGTGCCACCACGGGAAACACAGGGACAGGGGTTTCCTATGGCTACACCTTC.